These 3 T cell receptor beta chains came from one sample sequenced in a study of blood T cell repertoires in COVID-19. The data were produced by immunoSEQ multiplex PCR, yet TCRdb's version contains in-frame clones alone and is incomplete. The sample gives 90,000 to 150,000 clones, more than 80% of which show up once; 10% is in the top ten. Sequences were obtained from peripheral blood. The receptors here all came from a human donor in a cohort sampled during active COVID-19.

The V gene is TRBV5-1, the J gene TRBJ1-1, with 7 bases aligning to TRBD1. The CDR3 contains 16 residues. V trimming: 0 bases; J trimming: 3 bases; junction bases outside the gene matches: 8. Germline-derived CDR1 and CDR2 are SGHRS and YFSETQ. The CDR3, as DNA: TGCGCCAGCAGCTTGGAGGGGGCAGGGGTTGACACTGAAGCTTTCTTT. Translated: CASSLEGAGVDTEAFF.

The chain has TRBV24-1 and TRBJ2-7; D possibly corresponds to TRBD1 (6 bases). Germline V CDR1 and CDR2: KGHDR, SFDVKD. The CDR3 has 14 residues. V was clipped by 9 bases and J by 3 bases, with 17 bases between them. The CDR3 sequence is CATEPGQGIYEQYF. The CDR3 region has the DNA TGTGCCACCGAACCGGGGCAGGGGATCTACGAGCAGTACTTC.

CDR3: CASSVGAGAYNEQFF. CDR3 nucleotide sequence: TGTGCCAGCAGCGTAGGAGCGGGGGCCTACAATGAGCAGTTCTTC. This chain connects TRBV9 to TRBJ2-1; TRBD2 matches at 8 bases. The CDR3 spans 15 residues. Germline assignment: CDR1 SGDLS and CDR2 YYNGEE. Trimming at V came to 0 bases and at J to 2 bases, leaving 1 base not matched to a gene.